Listed below are T cell receptor beta chains from one sample, sequenced in a study of OX40 agonist ivuxolimab in advanced cancers. Repertoires were generated with immunoSEQ multiplex PCR, while TCRdb's copy carries only in-frame clones and drops some. Counted here are under 20,000 clones, about 86% occurring once; the ten biggest clones make up approximately 0.7%. The material was CD4+ or CD8+ T cells sorted from blood, obtained in a trial of the OX40 agonist ivuxolimab. The receptors originated from an adult with an advanced solid tumor such as melanoma, head and neck, liver or kidney cancer. CDR3s include the opening cysteine and the closing phenylalanine or tryptophan. The order of the fields is V gene, CDR3 protein.

>TRBV11-2
CASREPPQLTQYF
>TRBV28
CASSLQGSNEQFF
>TRBV19
CASMRRASSYGYTF
>TRBV5-1
CASSLGFKITDTQYF
>TRBV30
CAWSRQLNTEAFF
>TRBV4-1
CASSQESRNSEKLFF
>TRBV5-1
CASYGGDRGSYEQYF
>TRBV29-1
CSGGLAGPNEQFF
>TRBV7-3
CASSFGQTGELFF
>TRBV7-9
CASSPSISGQRQFF
>TRBV5-1
CASSFAVPSPGREQFF
>TRBV2
CASSEALYREPSGGISTDTQYF
>TRBV5-4
CASSLGLQDFYGYTF
>TRBV2
CASREGQGANSPLHF
>TRBV11-1
CASSLIGRRSYNEQFF
>TRBV5-4
CASSPGITGFVQDKLEQYF
>TRBV2
CASRRGRDSEQYF
>TRBV6-1
CASSYVHGYTF
>TRBV7-9
CASSLTGHTDTQYF
>TRBV2
CASSALRGGSKTQYF
>TRBV7-8
CASSSHTGELFF
>TRBV10-2
CASRMPPGELFF
>TRBV7-2
CASSSSGAGELFF
>TRBV28
CASREGYGYTF
>TRBV10-2
CASSDGGSGNTIYF
>TRBV30
CACPGDREAGYTF
>TRBV11-2
CASSPDRVGGYTF
>TRBV30
CAWNLAQTRAGTEAFF
>TRBV29-1
CSASIQGGTEAFF
>TRBV2
CASSEGTSWETQYF
>TRBV5-6
CASSWGPGGSQYF
>TRBV21-1
CASSNRGRGWLSPNEKLFF
>TRBV5-1
CASSGTLAGGNEQFF
>TRBV5-4
CASSLGGPGSYEQYF
>TRBV5-6
CASSLGGSGRYNEQFF
>TRBV10-3
CAISEAAEDTEAFF
>TRBV5-1
CASSPDRGDTDTQYF
>TRBV5-1
CASSSLTVLNRGTYNEQFF
>TRBV5-6
CASSMRDWGTQGVKQPQHF
>TRBV7-2
CASSFHLYGYTF
>TRBV6-5
CASSYNRREQFF
>TRBV14
CASSPGTGKRSNYGYTF
>TRBV19
CASSTWSWDTEAFF
>TRBV5-1
CASSLAGTVQETQYF
>TRBV18
CASSRETGTYNEQFF
>TRBV11-2
CASSSRQGSSYNSPLHF